These T cell receptor beta chains were read from a single sample in a study of T cell repertoires in cytomegalovirus infection. MiXCR, applied by TCRdb to the reads, yields one record per CDR3 protein. The table includes around 70,000 distinct CDR3 sequences, around 27% detected once. Their recognized antigens are unknown. Source: CD8+ T cells from cultured PBMCs, taken from culture after CMV antigen stimulation. These receptor sequences come from a human donor in good health (CMV status not recorded). Some clones in this sample may be carry-over from other donors' samples. Both conserved end residues are part of each CDR3. A D gene is named only where the DNA matches it firmly. Clone sizes are given selectively: once, few, many, or a class where the clone is expanded.

>many|TRBV11-2|TRBD2|TRBJ2-1
CASSLGREGPYNEQFF
TGTGCCAGCAGCTTAGGGCGGGAGGGTCCCTACAATGAGCAGTTCTTC
>.|TRBV13|.|TRBJ2-1
CASSTSQGDEQFF
TGTGCCAGCAGCACGAGCCAGGGTGATGAGCAGTTCTTC
>few|TRBV7-8|.|TRBJ2-2
CASSNLSPSHSNTGELFF
TGTGCCAGCAGCAACCTATCCCCCTCGCATTCGAACACCGGGGAGCTGTTTTTT
>.|TRBV4-3|.|TRBJ1-6
CASSPGTYNSPLHF
TGCGCCAGCAGCCCCGGGACCTATAATTCACCCCTCCACTTT
>few|TRBV11-1|TRBD1|TRBJ2-7
CASSPRGRAYEQYF
TGTGCCAGCAGTCCCAGGGGGCGCGCCTACGAGCAGTACTTC
>few|TRBV7-8|.|TRBJ2-7
CASSPWDSYEQYF
TGTGCCAGCAGCCCCTGGGACTCCTACGAGCAGTACTTC
>few|TRBV2|.|TRBJ2-2
CASTELGASTGELFF
TGTGCCAGCACCGAGCTAGGGGCGAGCACCGGGGAGCTGTTTTTT
>few|TRBV7-6|TRBD1|TRBJ2-3
CASRDTGGITDTQYF
TGTGCCAGCAGAGATACAGGGGGAATAACAGATACGCAGTATTTT
>few|TRBV2|.|TRBJ1-1
CASRTSRAQNTEAFF
TGTGCCAGCAGGACCTCTAGGGCCCAAAACACTGAAGCTTTCTTT
>many|TRBV12-3/TRBV12-4|TRBD1|TRBJ1-1
CASSLTPTRTGRHLNTEAFF
TGTGCCAGCAGTTTAACCCCTACCCGGACAGGACGGCATTTGAACACTGAAGCTTTCTTT
>few|TRBV6-1|.|TRBJ2-7
CASSEARGGMDYEQYF
TGTGCCAGCAGTGAAGCGCGAGGGGGGATGGACTACGAGCAGTACTTC
>few|TRBV5-1|TRBD2|TRBJ2-7
CASSQAGVQNEQYF
TGCGCCAGCAGCCAAGCGGGAGTTCAGAACGAGCAGTACTTC
>.|TRBV4-1|.|TRBJ2-3
CASSQEPGTDTQYF
TGCGCCAGCAGCCAAGAACCCGGCACAGATACGCAGTATTTT
>many|TRBV11-2|TRBD2|TRBJ2-7
CASSSGGLTYEQYF
TGTGCCAGCAGCTCGGGGGGACTAACCTACGAGCAGTACTTC
>few|TRBV19|.|TRBJ1-2
CASSPRESVYGYTF
TGTGCCAGTAGTCCACGGGAGTCAGTCTATGGCTACACCTTC
>many|TRBV7-6|.|TRBJ2-1
CASSLDLDVNEQFF
TGTGCCAGCAGCTTAGATCTGGATGTCAATGAGCAGTTCTTC
>.|TRBV20-1|TRBD2|TRBJ2-7
CSARDLRGDYEQYF
TGCAGTGCTAGAGATTTACGGGGGGACTACGAGCAGTACTTC
>many|TRBV7-6|TRBD1|TRBJ1-1
CASSAEQGARTEAFF
TGTGCCAGCAGCGCAGAACAGGGGGCGCGGACTGAAGCTTTCTTT
>few|TRBV19|TRBD2|TRBJ2-7
CASSPTGGSYEQYF
TGTGCCAGTAGCCCCACGGGGGGGAGCTACGAGCAGTACTTC
>few|TRBV7-4|TRBD1|TRBJ2-7
CASSLGDSPYEQYF
TGTGCCAGCAGCTTAGGGGACAGCCCCTACGAGCAGTACTTC
>.|TRBV27|.|TRBJ2-2
CASSLGPLPGELFF
TGTGCCAGCAGTTTAGGCCCATTACCCGGGGAGCTGTTTTTT
>.|TRBV24-1|TRBD1|TRBJ2-3
CATGGTGGIVDTQYF
TGTGCCACCGGCGGGACAGGGGGAATTGTGGATACGCAGTATTTT
>.|TRBV19|.|TRBJ1-5
CASSIPAHQPQHF
TGTGCCAGTAGTATCCCAGCGCATCAGCCCCAGCATTTT
>.|TRBV29-1|.|TRBJ1-1
CSVAFGTEAFF
TGCAGCGTTGCGTTTGGCACTGAAGCTTTCTTT
>.|TRBV25-1|TRBD1|TRBJ2-7
CASSDGDRGYEQYF
TGTGCCAGCAGTGATGGGGACAGGGGTTACGAGCAGTACTTC
>.|TRBV28|TRBD1|TRBJ2-1
CASSFPGQGYNEQFF
TGTGCCAGCAGTTTTCCGGGACAGGGGTACAATGAGCAGTTCTTC
>.|TRBV4-3|.|TRBJ2-5
CASSLGLLQETQYF
TGCGCCAGCAGCTTGGGACTCCTCCAAGAGACCCAGTACTTC
>few|TRBV7-9|.|TRBJ1-2
CASSLAGSGYTF
TGTGCCAGCAGCTTAGCAGGGAGCGGCTACACCTTC
>.|TRBV28|TRBD1|TRBJ2-7
CASSSGTGTYEQYF
TGTGCCAGCAGTTCCGGGACAGGGACCTACGAGCAGTACTTC
>.|TRBV6-2/TRBV6-3|TRBD1|TRBJ1-2
CASSPDRAGYTF
TGTGCCAGCAGTCCGGACAGGGCTGGCTACACCTTC
>.|TRBV9|TRBD1|TRBJ2-7
CASSVGGTGVAYEQYF
TGTGCCAGCAGCGTAGGCGGGACAGGGGTCGCCTACGAGCAGTACTTC
>many|TRBV7-2|TRBD1|TRBJ2-7
CASTYGQGYEQYF
TGTGCCAGCACCTATGGACAGGGCTACGAGCAGTACTTC
>.|TRBV9|TRBD2|TRBJ2-5
CASSFSGTTKETQYF
TGTGCCAGCAGCTTCTCCGGGACTACCAAAGAGACCCAGTACTTC
>.|TRBV19|.|TRBJ1-2
CASSASGGRNYGYTF
TGTGCCAGTAGTGCCTCGGGCGGCAGAAACTATGGCTACACCTTC
>many|TRBV7-2|.|TRBJ2-3
CASSLDGTDTQYF
TGTGCCAGCAGCCTGGACGGCACAGATACGCAGTATTTT
>.|TRBV7-6|TRBD1|TRBJ2-7
CASSLVVTGGGEQYF
TGTGCCAGCAGCTTAGTAGTGACAGGGGGCGGCGAGCAGTACTTC
>.|TRBV15|TRBD2|TRBJ2-3
CATSMRTSGSTDTQYF
TGTGCCACCAGCATGCGGACTAGCGGGAGTACAGATACGCAGTATTTT
>few|TRBV5-4|.|TRBJ1-2
CASSRDNYGYTF
TGTGCCAGCAGCCGCGACAACTATGGCTACACCTTC
>few|TRBV11-2|.|TRBJ1-2
CASSLGRKDGYTF
TGTGCCAGCAGCTTGGGCCGGAAGGATGGCTACACCTTC
>.|TRBV20-1|TRBD1|TRBJ2-7
CSVLLPPGQSPYEQYF
TGCAGTGTCCTCCTACCTCCGGGACAGTCCCCCTACGAGCAGTACTTC
>once|TRBV28|.|TRBJ2-6
CASSLPRGFTSGANVLTF
TGTGCCAGCAGTTTGCCCAGGGGATTTACTTCTGGGGCCAACGTCCTGACTTTC
>many|TRBV6-6|.|TRBJ2-7
CASSYSNDGWPKDEQYF
TGTGCCAGCAGTTACAGCAATGACGGATGGCCAAAGGACGAGCAGTACTTC
>.|TRBV7-6|.|TRBJ2-7
CASSLASTSYEQYF
TGTGCCAGCAGCTTAGCTAGCACCTCCTACGAGCAGTACTTC
>.|TRBV7-9|TRBD2|TRBJ2-3
CASSLSPSGGTDTQYF
TGTGCCAGCAGCTTATCCCCTAGCGGGGGCACAGATACGCAGTATTTT
>few|TRBV19|TRBD1|TRBJ1-1
CASSIAVLTGGENTEAFF
TGTGCCAGTAGTATTGCAGTACTGACAGGGGGGGAGAACACTGAAGCTTTCTTT
>many|TRBV7-6|TRBD2|TRBJ2-7
CASSGRPGGATYEQYF
TGTGCCAGCAGCGGCCGGCCGGGAGGGGCGACCTACGAGCAGTACTTC
>.|TRBV29-1|.|TRBJ1-4
CSVDGGEKLFF
TGCAGCGTTGACGGGGGTGAAAAACTGTTTTTT
>many|TRBV20-1|TRBD1|TRBJ2-4
CSARARTGRAKNIQYF
TGCAGTGCTAGAGCGCGGACAGGTCGGGCCAAAAACATTCAGTACTTC
>many|TRBV6-6|TRBD1|TRBJ2-7
CASSPRQGVTYEQYF
TGTGCCAGCAGTCCCCGACAGGGTGTTACCTACGAGCAGTACTTC
>.|TRBV14|.|TRBJ1-2
CASSHRGLSNYGYTF
TGTGCCAGCAGCCATCGGGGGCTCAGTAACTATGGCTACACCTTC
>few|TRBV12-3/TRBV12-4|TRBD1|TRBJ1-5
CASSSDGQVNQPQHF
TGTGCCAGCAGTTCCGACGGACAGGTGAATCAGCCCCAGCATTTT
>few|TRBV5-1|.|TRBJ2-7
CASSGAGTHGSYEQYF
TGCGCCAGCAGCGGGGCCGGGACTCATGGCTCCTACGAGCAGTACTTC
>.|TRBV6-5|.|TRBJ1-1
CASSYRLGVGDTEAFF
TGTGCCAGCAGTTACCGATTGGGGGTAGGCGACACTGAAGCTTTCTTT